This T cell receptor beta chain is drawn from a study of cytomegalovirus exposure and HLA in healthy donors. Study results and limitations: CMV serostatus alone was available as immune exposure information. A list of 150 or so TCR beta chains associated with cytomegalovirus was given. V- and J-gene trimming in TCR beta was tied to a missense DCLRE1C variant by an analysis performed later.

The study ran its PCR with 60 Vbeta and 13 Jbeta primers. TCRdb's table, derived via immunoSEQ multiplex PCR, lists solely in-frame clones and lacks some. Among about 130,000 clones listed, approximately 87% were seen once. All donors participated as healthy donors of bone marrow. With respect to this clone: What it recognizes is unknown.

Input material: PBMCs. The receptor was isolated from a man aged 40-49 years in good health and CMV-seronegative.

CDR3 protein: CASSPRTSANSGELFF. The CDR3 coding sequence is TGTGCCAGCAGCCCGCGGACTAGCGCCAATTCCGGGGAGCTGTTTTTT. This chain links TRBV9 with TRBJ2-2; 9 bases align to TRBD2. Germline CDR1 reads SGDLS; CDR2 reads YYNGEE. This CDR3 has 16 residues. V dropped 4 bases and J dropped 6; count of bases not matched to a gene: 10.